This T cell receptor beta chain was recorded in a study of blood T cell repertoires in COVID-19. Study overall: In each case, the material was cDNA or gDNA derived from T cells, B-cell-depleted T cells, or PBMCs.

Germline CDR1 MDHEN, CDR2 SYDVKM. This CDR3 has 12 residues. Trimming shortened V by 7 bases and J by 5 bases, and 6 bases separated the two germline ends. The authors' processing: It was from reference gene primer amplification that nucleated cell counts were estimated. Clones were read by immunoSEQ multiplex PCR, and TCRdb kept only the in-frame ones, dropping some. D and trimming come from the DNA, and the V and J calls and clone size come from that table. The data hold 100,000 to 150,000 clones, with 80% to 85% observed a single time. The sequence came from a woman aged 45-65 years with acute or convalescent COVID-19. The source material was peripheral blood. The gene calls are TRBV28 and TRBJ1-6; D remains unclear. CDR3 sequence (DNA): TGTGCCAGCAATCGTAATAATTCACCCCTCCACTTT. Its translation: CASNRNNSPLHF.